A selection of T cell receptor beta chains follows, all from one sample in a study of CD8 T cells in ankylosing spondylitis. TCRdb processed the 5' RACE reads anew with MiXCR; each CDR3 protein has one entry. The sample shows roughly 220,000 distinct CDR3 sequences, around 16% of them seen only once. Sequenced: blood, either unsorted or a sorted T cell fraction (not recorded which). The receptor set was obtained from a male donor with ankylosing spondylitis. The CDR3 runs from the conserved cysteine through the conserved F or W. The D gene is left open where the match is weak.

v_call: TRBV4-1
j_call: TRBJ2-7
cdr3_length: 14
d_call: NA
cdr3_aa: CASSQDRAVYEQYF

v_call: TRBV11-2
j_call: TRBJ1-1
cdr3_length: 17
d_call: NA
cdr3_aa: CASSLGWQGRPNTEAFF

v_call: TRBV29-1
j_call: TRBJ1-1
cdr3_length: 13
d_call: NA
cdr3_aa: CSVQLGGDTEAFF

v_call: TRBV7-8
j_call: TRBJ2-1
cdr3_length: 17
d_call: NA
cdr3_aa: CASSLGGLRVGYNEQFF

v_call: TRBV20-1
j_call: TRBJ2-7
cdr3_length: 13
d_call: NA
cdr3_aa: CSARSPLGYEQYF

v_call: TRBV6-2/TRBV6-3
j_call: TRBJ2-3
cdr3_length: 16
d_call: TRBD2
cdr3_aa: CASSDSGLAATDTQYF

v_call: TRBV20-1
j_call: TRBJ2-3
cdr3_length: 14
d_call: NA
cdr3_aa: CSVVQGGGTDTQYF

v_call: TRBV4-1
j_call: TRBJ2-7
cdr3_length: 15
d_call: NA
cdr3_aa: CASSQDDETAYEQYF

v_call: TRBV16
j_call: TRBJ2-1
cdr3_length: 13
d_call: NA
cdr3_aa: CASSQSNYNEQFF

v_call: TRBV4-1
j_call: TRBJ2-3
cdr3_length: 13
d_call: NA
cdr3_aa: CASSQDVSDTQYF

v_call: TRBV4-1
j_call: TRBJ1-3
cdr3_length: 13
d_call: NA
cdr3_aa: CASRWETGNTIYF

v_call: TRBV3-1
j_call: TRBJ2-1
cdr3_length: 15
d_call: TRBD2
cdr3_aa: CASTLLGGRWNEQFF

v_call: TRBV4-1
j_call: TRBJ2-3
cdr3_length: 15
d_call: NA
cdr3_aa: CASSQDPGPEEAQYF

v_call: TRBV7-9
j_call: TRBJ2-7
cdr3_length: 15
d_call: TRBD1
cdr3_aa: CASSPGQGELYEQYF

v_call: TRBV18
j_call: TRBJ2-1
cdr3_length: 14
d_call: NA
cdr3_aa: CASSPPTDYNEQFF

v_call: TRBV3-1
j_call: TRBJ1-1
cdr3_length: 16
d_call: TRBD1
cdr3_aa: CASSPGGEGGNTEAFF

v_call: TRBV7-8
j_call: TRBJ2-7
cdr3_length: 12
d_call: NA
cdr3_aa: CASSLIPYEQYF

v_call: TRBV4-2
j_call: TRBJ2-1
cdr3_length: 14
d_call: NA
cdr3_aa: CASSLVLENNEQFF

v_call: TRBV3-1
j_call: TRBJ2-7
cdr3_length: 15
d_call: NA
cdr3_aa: CASSQEGRNSYEQYF

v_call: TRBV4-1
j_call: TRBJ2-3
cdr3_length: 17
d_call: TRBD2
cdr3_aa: CASSQGGLAGGLDTQYF

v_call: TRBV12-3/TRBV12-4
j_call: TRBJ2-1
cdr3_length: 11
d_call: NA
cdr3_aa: CASSREGEQFF

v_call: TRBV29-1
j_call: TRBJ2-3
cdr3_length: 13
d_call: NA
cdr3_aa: CSADRGLTDTQYF

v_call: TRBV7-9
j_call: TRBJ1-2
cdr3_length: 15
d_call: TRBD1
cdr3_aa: CASSPRTGLSYGYTF

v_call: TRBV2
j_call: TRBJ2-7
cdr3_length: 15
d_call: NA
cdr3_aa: CASSEESRRVYEQYF

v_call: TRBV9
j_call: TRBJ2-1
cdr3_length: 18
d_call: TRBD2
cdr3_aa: CASSALGGTSGRSNEQFF

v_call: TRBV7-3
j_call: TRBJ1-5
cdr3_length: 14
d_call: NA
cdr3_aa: CASSKDSSNQPQHF

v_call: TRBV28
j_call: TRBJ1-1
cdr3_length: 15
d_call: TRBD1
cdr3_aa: CASSLERGLGTEAFF

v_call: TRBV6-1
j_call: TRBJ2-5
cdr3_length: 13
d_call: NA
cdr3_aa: CASSQGKWETQYF

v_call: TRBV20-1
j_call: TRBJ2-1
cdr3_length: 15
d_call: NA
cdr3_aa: CSAAQDSSSYNEQFF

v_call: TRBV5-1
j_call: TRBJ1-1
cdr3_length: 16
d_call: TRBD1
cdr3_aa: CASSNIPGQGSTEAFF

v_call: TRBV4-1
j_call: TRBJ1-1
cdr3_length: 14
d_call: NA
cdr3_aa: CASSQPGENTEAFF

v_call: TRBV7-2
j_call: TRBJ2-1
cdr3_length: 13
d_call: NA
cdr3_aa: CASSLGPYNEQFF

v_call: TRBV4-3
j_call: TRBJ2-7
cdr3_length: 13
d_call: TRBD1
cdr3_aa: CASSQSTGNEQYF

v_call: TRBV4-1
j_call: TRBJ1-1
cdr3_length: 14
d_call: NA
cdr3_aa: CASSLSTGITEAFF

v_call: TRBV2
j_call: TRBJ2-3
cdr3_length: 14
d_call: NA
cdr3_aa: CASSQMVPGDTQYF

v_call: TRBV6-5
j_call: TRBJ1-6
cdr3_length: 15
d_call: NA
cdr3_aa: CASSYSTGGGSPLHF

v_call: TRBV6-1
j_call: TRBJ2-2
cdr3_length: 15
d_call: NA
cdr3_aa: CASKWYLHNTGELFF

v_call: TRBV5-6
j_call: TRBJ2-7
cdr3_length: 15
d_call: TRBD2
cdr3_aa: CASSLAASGSYEQYF

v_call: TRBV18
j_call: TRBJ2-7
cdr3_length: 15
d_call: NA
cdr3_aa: CASSPTTQSPYEQYF

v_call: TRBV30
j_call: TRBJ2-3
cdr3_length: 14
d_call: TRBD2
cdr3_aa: CAWSWAAGVNTQYF

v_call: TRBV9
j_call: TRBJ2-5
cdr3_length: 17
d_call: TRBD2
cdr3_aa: CASSVLAGVTSAETQYF

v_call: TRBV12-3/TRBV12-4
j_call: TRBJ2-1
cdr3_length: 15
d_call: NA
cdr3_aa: CASRAPTSGVSEQFF

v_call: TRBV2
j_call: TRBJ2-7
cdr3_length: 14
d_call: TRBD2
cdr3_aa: CASMMASGSYEQYF

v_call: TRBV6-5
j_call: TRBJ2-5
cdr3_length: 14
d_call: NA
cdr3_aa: CASSYGVGGETQYF

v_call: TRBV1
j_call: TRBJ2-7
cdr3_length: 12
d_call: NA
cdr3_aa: CTSSQDDPEQYF

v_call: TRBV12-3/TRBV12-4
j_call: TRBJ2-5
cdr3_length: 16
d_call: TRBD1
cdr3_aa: CASSPSLQGLRETQYF

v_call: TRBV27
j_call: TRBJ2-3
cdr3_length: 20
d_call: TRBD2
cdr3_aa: CASSLLPGTGTSGSTDTQYF

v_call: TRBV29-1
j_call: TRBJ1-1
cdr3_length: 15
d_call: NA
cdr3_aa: CSVEEARVANTEAFF

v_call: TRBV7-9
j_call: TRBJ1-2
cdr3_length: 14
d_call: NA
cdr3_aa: CASSLVAGTTGYTF

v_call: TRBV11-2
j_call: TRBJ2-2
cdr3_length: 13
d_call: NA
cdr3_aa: CASSSGPPGELFF

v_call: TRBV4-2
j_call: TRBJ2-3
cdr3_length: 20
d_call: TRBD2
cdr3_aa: CASSQDLYYGTSGRSDTQYF

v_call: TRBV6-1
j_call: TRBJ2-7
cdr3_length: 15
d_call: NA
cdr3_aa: CASSEEWASTYEQYF

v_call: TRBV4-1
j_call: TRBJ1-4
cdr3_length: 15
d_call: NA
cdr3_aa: CASSQEPGIGEKLFF